The 17 T cell receptor beta chains listed next were all sequenced from one sample in a study of identifying expanded T cells in peripheral blood. The repertoire was sequenced with immunoSEQ multiplex PCR; TCRdb's copy has only in-frame clones and lacks some. The data show some 77,000 clones, around nine tenths seen once. Sample: blood. These receptors were obtained from a person aged 18 to 70 in good health.

The chain uses TRBV28 and TRBJ2-1; D is tentatively TRBD1 or TRBD2 (6 bases each). The CDR3 length is 17 residues. CDR1 MDHEN and CDR2 SYDVKM come from the germline V gene. Deletions cut 2 bases from V and 3 bases from J, with 17 bases between. The DNA of the CDR3 is TGTGCCAGCAGTTTACCGGGGGCAGGGAGCATCTACAATGAGCAGTTCTTC. This gives the protein CASSLPGAGSIYNEQFF.

The CDR3 nucleotides read TGCAGCGTTGATCGGGATCCCACAGATACGCAGTATTTT. Translated, it gives CSVDRDPTDTQYF. V gene TRBV29-1 combines with J gene TRBJ2-3, with D maybe TRBD2 (5 bases). The V and J ends lost 3 bases and 2 bases respectively, with 9 bases between them. This CDR3 has 13 amino acids. The germline CDR1 and CDR2 sequences are SQVTM and ANQGSEA.

This chain connects TRBV6-1 to TRBJ2-1; possible D gene TRBD2, 6 bases. Germline loops: CDR1 MNHNS, CDR2 SASEGT. There are 15 residues in the CDR3. V lost 6 bases to trimming and J lost 3 bases, with 15 bases between them. CDR3 in DNA: TGTGCCAGCAGACCCTCCGGGGGAGGCTACAATGAGCAGTTCTTC. Translation: CASRPSGGGYNEQFF.

The chain links TRBV21-1 to TRBJ2-5; TRBD2 is taken as the D call from the table, unchecked against the DNA. TRBV21-1 is termed a pseudogene. This CDR3 region has 14 residues. The CDR3: CASSPRYGQETQYF. The CDR3 nucleotides read TGTGCCAGCAGCCCTAGGTATGGTCAAGAGACCCAGTACTTC.

This sequence joins TRBV13 and TRBJ2-4; tentatively, D is TRBD1 or TRBD2 (6 bases each). Germline loops: CDR1 PRHDT, CDR2 FYEKMQ (reference sequence). Trimming removed 5 bases from V and 6 bases from J, with 23 bases in between. The CDR3 runs 17 residues. DNA of the CDR3: TGTGCCAGCAGCCTAATGACGTACAGGGAGGAGGGAAACATTCAGTACTTC. This gives the protein CASSLMTYREEGNIQYF.

This chain joins TRBV2 and TRBJ1-5; no clear D. Germline loops: CDR1 SNHLY, CDR2 FYNNEI. The CDR3 spans 15 residues. V was pared by 1 base and J by 7 bases, with 14 bases between. The CDR3 DNA reads TGTGCCAGCAGTGAAGTTGGTCCTCCAAGCCAGCCCCAGCATTTT. This translates into CASSEVGPPSQPQHF.

The chain carries TRBV28 and TRBJ1-5; D is uncertain. There are 12 residues in the CDR3. The germline V and J ends were trimmed by 2 bases and 6 bases, with 5 bases remaining between them. CDR1 and CDR2 from the germline V gene are MDHEN and SYDVKM. Written as DNA, the CDR3 is TGTGCCAGCAGTTTAGGAGGTCAGCCCCAGCATTTT. It yields the protein CASSLGGQPQHF. The whole variable domain, filled in from reference TRBV28 and TRBJ1-5, reads DVKVTQSSRYLVKRTGEKVFLECVQDMDHENMFWYRQDPGLGLRLIYFSYDVKMKEKGDIPEGYSVSREKKERFSLILESASTNQTSMYLCASSLGGQPQHFGDGTRLSIL.

The chain combines TRBV11-2 with TRBJ2-3; D might be TRBD1 (5 bases). CDR3 length equals 16 residues. Per the germline V gene, CDR1 is SGHAT and CDR2 is FQNNGV. Deletions cut 4 bases from V and 4 bases from J, with 18 bases between. The CDR3 spells CASSSGQLGRADTQYF. In DNA form, the CDR3 reads TGTGCCAGCAGCTCGGGTCAGCTTGGCAGGGCAGATACGCAGTATTTT.

The genes are TRBV5-8 and TRBJ1-4; maybe TRBD1 (6 bases). The CDR3 runs 14 residues. CDR1 is SGHTS and CDR2 is YDEGEE in the germline V gene. V shed 4 bases and J shed 3 bases, with 10 bases lying between them. The CDR3 spells CASSKGQPNEKLFF. The CDR3 region has the DNA TGTGCCAGCAGCAAAGGACAGCCTAATGAAAAACTGTTTTTT.

The chain carries TRBV7-2 and TRBJ2-2; TRBD1 might be the D (6 bases). CDR3 length: 15 amino acids. Germline V gene lookup returns CDR1 SGHTA and CDR2 FQGNSA. Trimming stripped 3 bases from V and 4 bases from J, with 12 bases between. CDR3 protein: CASSLAGVLTGELFF. The CDR3 DNA follows: TGTGCCAGCAGCTTGGCAGGGGTTCTCACCGGGGAGCTGTTTTTT. Drawing the rest from reference TRBV7-2 and TRBJ2-2, the complete variable domain is GAGVSQSPSNKVTEKGKDVELRCDPISGHTALYWYRQSLGQGLEFLIYFQGNSAPDKSGLPSDRFSAERTGGSVSTLTIQRTQQEDSAVYLCASSLAGVLTGELFFGEGSRLTVL.

This chain links TRBV5-1 with TRBJ1-2, with D uncertain. Germline V gives CDR1 SGHRS, CDR2 YFSETQ. Trimming stripped 5 bases from V and 8 bases from J, with 22 bases between. This CDR3 contains 15 residues. This CDR3 is CASSQAPGAWRGYTF. The CDR3 DNA follows: TGCGCCAGCAGTCAGGCTCCGGGAGCCTGGCGCGGCTACACCTTC.

This sequence joins TRBV11-2 and TRBJ2-3; D remains ambiguous. Looked up from germline, CDR1 is SGHAT and CDR2 is FQNNGV. The V gene lost 3 bases and the J gene lost 1 base, with 11 bases spanning the gap. The CDR3 spans 15 residues. This chain's CDR3 is CASSLWLGGTDTQYF. CDR3 DNA: TGTGCCAGCAGCTTGTGGCTTGGTGGCACAGATACGCAGTATTTT.

The genes are TRBV7-6 and TRBJ2-5, with TRBD1 matching over 9 bases. CDR1 and CDR2 from the germline V gene are SGHVS and FNYEAQ. The V gene end was trimmed by 4 bases and the J gene end by 3 bases; junction bases not matched to a gene: 12. The CDR3 has 17 amino acids. CDR3 bases: TGTGCCAGCAGCTCCTGGGACAGGGAGGAGAGGGAAGAGACCCAGTACTTC. Protein sequence: CASSSWDREEREETQYF.

V and J are TRBV2 and TRBJ2-5, with no clear D. The CDR3 length is 11 residues. V dropped 10 bases and J dropped 9 bases, with 15 bases sitting between them. Germline V gene lookup returns CDR1 SNHLY and CDR2 FYNNEI. The CDR3 bases are TGTGCCACCGTGAGAACACCAGCCCAGTACTTC. This gives the protein CATVRTPAQYF.

The chain uses TRBV11-2 and TRBJ1-2; D is possibly TRBD1 (6 bases). Trimming shortened V by 4 bases and J by 8 bases, and 29 bases separated the two germline ends. The CDR3 consists of 18 residues. Germline loops: CDR1 SGHAT, CDR2 FQNNGV. The CDR3 loop is CASSSLRGGTISVEGYTF. The DNA for the CDR3 is TGTGCCAGCAGCTCGTTGAGGGGGGGAACTATCTCGGTGGAAGGCTACACCTTC.

The V and J genes are TRBV5-4 and TRBJ1-2, with D perhaps matching TRBD1 (5 bases). CDR1 is SGHNT and CDR2 is YYREEE in the germline V gene (reference sequence). V was trimmed by 0 bases and J by 6 bases, leaving 9 bases between them. The CDR3 contains 13 residues. CDR3 protein: CASSLAGGNGYTF. The CDR3 region has the DNA TGTGCCAGCAGCTTGGCGGGGGGAAATGGCTACACCTTC.

In its sample, this clone was seen once. The V gene is TRBV2, the J gene TRBJ2-1; D unclear. The CDR3 runs 19 residues. The V gene lost 4 bases and the J gene lost 5 bases, with 27 bases spanning the gap. Germline loops: CDR1 SNHLY, CDR2 FYNNEI. The CDR3 region has the DNA TGTGCCAGCAGTGGGCCCGGCAGCCTCCGGCCCCTACCCAACAATGAGCAGTTCTTC. Its protein is CASSGPGSLRPLPNNEQFF.